Listed below are T cell receptor beta chains from one sample, sequenced in a study of beta chain features in type 1 diabetes. Repertoires were generated with immunoSEQ multiplex PCR, while TCRdb's copy carries only in-frame clones and drops some. The sample records hundreds of thousands of clones, more than 13% being singletons. The sequenced material came from naive CD4+ T cells from blood. These TCRs come from a man between 18 and 35 years old with type 1 diabetes. CDR3s include the opening cysteine and the closing phenylalanine or tryptophan. Fields, in order: clone size, V gene, J gene, D gene, CDR3 protein, CDR3 DNA. D genes are given only for firm matches. Only some rows state a clone size, as once, few, many or a class for expanded clones.

few	TRBV7-2	TRBJ1-2	TRBD1	CASSSTTGSSYTF	TGTGCCAGCAGCTCAACGACAGGGTCAAGCTACACCTTC
few	TRBV20-1	TRBJ2-7	.	CRVGMGDGKYF	TGCAGGGTTGGTATGGGGGACGGGAAGTACTTC
.	TRBV18	TRBJ1-3	TRBD1	CASSTTGGLSGNTIYF	TGTGCCAGCTCAACCACAGGGGGCCTCTCTGGAAACACCATATATTTT
.	TRBV29-1	TRBJ2-7	.	CSVESGVEQYF	TGCAGCGTTGAATCCGGGGTCGAGCAGTACTTC
.	TRBV29-1	TRBJ2-7	.	CSAGDRSYEQYF	TGCAGCGCTGGGGACCGATCCTACGAGCAGTACTTC
few	TRBV29-1	TRBJ2-7	.	CSATQGLDEQYF	TGCAGCGCCACCCAGGGGCTTGACGAGCAGTACTTC
.	TRBV13	TRBJ2-5	.	CASSLSGPLETQYF	TGTGCCAGCAGCTTATCGGGACCCTTAGAGACCCAGTACTTC
.	TRBV10-3	TRBJ1-2	.	CAAKEGPNYGYTF	TGTGCCGCCAAAGAGGGACCCAACTATGGCTACACCTTC
few	TRBV30	TRBJ2-3	TRBD1	CACQPGQILSTDTQYF	TGTGCCTGTCAACCGGGACAGATTCTTAGCACAGATACGCAGTATTTT
.	TRBV29-1	TRBJ2-3	TRBD1	CSVAGQGVTDTQYF	TGCAGCGTGGCTGGACAGGGGGTCACAGATACGCAGTATTTT
.	TRBV9	TRBJ2-3	TRBD2	CASSVALRGADTQYF	TGTGCCAGCAGCGTAGCTCTCCGGGGGGCAGATACGCAGTATTTT
few	TRBV9	TRBJ2-1	TRBD1	CASSPNRGYNEQFF	TGTGCCAGCAGCCCAAACAGGGGCTACAATGAGCAGTTCTTC
few	TRBV27	TRBJ2-7	.	CASSLRLNNEPRGLPYEQYF	TGTGCCAGCAGTTTAAGACTTAATAATGAACCGCGCGGGCTCCCTTACGAGCAGTACTTC
few	TRBV4-2	TRBJ1-5	.	CASSQDPGSHQPQHF	TGTGCCAGCAGCCAAGACCCTGGGTCTCATCAGCCCCAGCATTTT
few	TRBV27	TRBJ2-7	TRBD2	CASSRPGLALSEQYF	TGTGCCAGCAGCCGTCCGGGACTAGCCCTTTCGGAGCAGTACTTC
.	TRBV7-3	TRBJ2-1	.	CASSQGPAGNEQFF	TGTGCCAGCAGCCAGGGGCCCGCGGGTAATGAGCAGTTCTTC
few	TRBV5-1	TRBJ2-7	TRBD1	CASSFADRGEQYF	TGCGCCAGCAGCTTCGCCGACAGGGGCGAGCAGTACTTC
.	TRBV30	TRBJ2-7	.	CAWRGTSLYEQYF	TGTGCCTGGAGGGGGACTTCCCTATACGAGCAGTACTTC
few	TRBV10-3	TRBJ2-5	.	CATRQEETQYF	TGTGCCACTCGCCAGGAAGAGACCCAGTACTTC
.	TRBV7-2	TRBJ2-5	.	CASSTRVVDGTQYF	TGTGCCAGCAGCACCCGGGTCGTAGATGGGACCCAGTACTTC
few	TRBV7-2	TRBJ2-6	.	CASSRVGSGANVLTF	TGTGCCAGCAGCCGGGTGGGGTCTGGGGCCAACGTCCTGACTTTC
.	TRBV5-1	TRBJ1-2	.	CATKAQGMGYGYTF	TGCGCCACCAAGGCCCAGGGGATGGGCTATGGCTACACCTTC
.	TRBV2	TRBJ2-2	.	CASRLDRDPGRELFF	TGTGCCAGCAGACTCGACAGAGACCCTGGTAGGGAGCTGTTTTTT
few	TRBV12-5	TRBJ2-1	.	CASGLQEGEQFF	TGTGCTAGTGGCCTACAGGAAGGTGAGCAGTTCTTC
.	TRBV7-8	TRBJ2-5	TRBD1	CASSLRRTGRETQYF	TGTGCCAGCAGCTTACGTAGGACAGGGCGGGAGACCCAGTACTTC
.	TRBV30	TRBJ2-5	.	CAWSVQGGKETQYF	TGTGCCTGGAGTGTGCAGGGGGGAAAAGAGACCCAGTACTTC
.	TRBV29-1	TRBJ2-7	.	CSTWDKPPYEQYF	TGCAGCACCTGGGACAAACCCCCCTACGAGCAGTACTTC
.	TRBV6-1	TRBJ2-4	.	CASMSRDGDKNIQYF	TGTGCCAGCATGTCTCGGGATGGGGACAAAAACATTCAGTACTTC
.	TRBV7-2	TRBJ2-7	.	CASRLYYEQYF	TGTGCCAGCAGATTATACTACGAGCAGTACTTC
.	TRBV12-5	TRBJ2-6	.	CASGSDSISGANVLTF	TGTGCTAGTGGTTCCGACAGCATTTCTGGGGCCAACGTCCTGACTTTC
.	TRBV6-5	TRBJ1-2	TRBD1	CASSFFGTAYGYTF	TGTGCCAGCAGTTTCTTCGGGACAGCCTATGGCTACACCTTC
.	TRBV7-9	TRBJ2-1	TRBD1	CASSSTGESSLNEQFF	TGTGCCAGCAGCTCCACAGGGGAATCGTCCTTGAATGAGCAGTTCTTC
.	TRBV5-1	TRBJ2-3	TRBD2	CASSFEGLAGVPDTQYF	TGCGCCAGCAGCTTCGAGGGACTAGCGGGAGTTCCAGATACGCAGTATTTT
few	TRBV6-1	TRBJ1-1	.	CASRLNTEAFF	TGTGCCAGCAGACTGAACACTGAAGCTTTCTTT
.	TRBV27	TRBJ2-5	.	CASSKSYQETQYF	TGTGCCAGCAGTAAGTCATACCAAGAGACCCAGTACTTC
.	TRBV5-1	TRBJ2-7	TRBD2	CASRQLLAEGYEQYF	TGCGCCAGCAGGCAACTACTAGCGGAGGGGTACGAGCAGTACTTC
.	TRBV2	TRBJ2-1	TRBD1	CASSPSGQATYNEQFF	TGTGCCAGCAGTCCATCAGGACAGGCGACCTACAATGAGCAGTTCTTC
few	TRBV29-1	TRBJ1-1	.	CSVVSTLGHTEAFF	TGCAGCGTTGTTTCCACTCTGGGGCACACTGAAGCTTTCTTT
.	TRBV7-9	TRBJ1-1	TRBD1	CASSLETGAAFF	TGTGCCAGCAGCTTAGAGACAGGGGCAGCTTTCTTT
few	TRBV6-6	TRBJ2-7	.	CASSPPDRAYEQYF	TGTGCCAGCAGCCCCCCCGACAGAGCCTACGAGCAGTACTTC
few	TRBV19	TRBJ2-1	TRBD1	CASSLAGTGRNEQFF	TGTGCCAGTAGCTTAGCCGGGACAGGGAGGAATGAGCAGTTCTTC
few	TRBV29-1	TRBJ1-1	.	CSVEVGTASKAFF	TGCAGCGTTGAAGTCGGGACTGCTAGCAAAGCTTTCTTT
few	TRBV6-4	TRBJ1-1	.	CASSRESWLEAFF	TGTGCCAGCAGTCGAGAGTCTTGGTTGGAGGCTTTCTTT
.	TRBV21-1	TRBJ2-2	.	CASSKGGEELFF	TGTGCCAGCAGCAAAGGGGGAGAGGAGCTGTTTTTT
.	TRBV5-6	TRBJ1-5	.	CASSLALDGPQHF	TGTGCCAGCAGCTTGGCCTTGGACGGGCCCCAGCATTTT
few	TRBV5-1	TRBJ2-3	TRBD2	CASSSGLAGIDTQYF	TGCGCCAGCAGCTCAGGACTAGCGGGGATAGATACGCAGTATTTT
.	TRBV27	TRBJ2-7	TRBD1	CASSLTGQPSYEQYF	TGTGCCAGCAGTTTAACGGGACAGCCCTCCTACGAGCAGTACTTC
.	TRBV27	TRBJ2-5	.	CASSFRDPETQYF	TGTGCCAGCAGTTTCAGGGATCCGGAGACCCAGTACTTC